Sequencing of this T cell receptor beta chain was carried out in a study of blood T cell repertoires in COVID-19. TCRdb keeps only in-frame clones here, not all; method: immunoSEQ multiplex PCR. Altogether 290,000 or so clones are present, 85% to 90% being singletons, with the ten largest covering 1.3%. The sequence came from a man in his 70s with acute or convalescent COVID-19. Input material: peripheral blood.

The CDR3 loop is CASSEAGTGGGEQYF. In nucleotides, the CDR3 is TGTGCCAGCAGTGAAGCGGGGACAGGGGGCGGCGAGCAGTACTTC. The chain links TRBV6-1 to TRBJ2-7; 12 positions match TRBD1. This CDR3 has 15 residues. V shed 0 bases and J 6 bases; nucleotides not matched to a gene: 3. CDR1 and CDR2 from the germline V gene are MNHNS and SASEGT.